This TCR beta chain was observed in a study of beta chain features in type 1 diabetes (dated by TCRdb to the late 2010s). Regarding the complete study: Mean age, gender distribution, total cell number and subset yield did not differ between patients and healthy donors. A total of about 110 million sorted cells were examined across all samples, and the number of cells per subset was strongly correlated with RNA yield. The study compared the TCRB repertoires of sorted circulating CD4+ T cell subsets in recently diagnosed type 1 diabetes patients with those in matched healthy donors. Regulatory and stem cell-like memory subsets were isolated from only 8 patients and 8 healthy donors, whereas naive and central memory subsets came from all 30 or so donors.

This clone was counted a single time. Its cognate antigen has yet to be identified. Nothing much larger sits one base from this clone, and base qualities are not available. On the study overall, not on this receptor specifically: Type 1 diabetes patients showed a moderate but significant shortening of TCRB CDR3 length in all four CD4+ subsets. At VDJ recombination sites, patients with type 1 diabetes made fewer insertions and deleted more nucleotides, a pattern implying thymic rearrangement abnormalities. Because cDNA rather than genomic DNA was sequenced, highly expressing activated cells could have been over-represented, although no difference in activation and CD3 levels was found between groups. Because small numbers of individuals were included in the HLA sub-analyses, any influence of HLA type on TCRB rearrangement was left unresolved. Shorter templates might be favored by PCR, yet because patient and control samples were amplified and corrected together, any such skew would affect both groups equally. Naive, central memory and regulatory TCRB repertoires appeared more similar among patients than among healthy donors.

The entire isolated RNA was reverse transcribed using the High Capacity cDNA Reverse Transcription Kit, and thus expressed TCRB transcripts were sequenced. Deep immunoSEQ sequencing was applied to naive, central memory and regulatory T cell samples, giving an average of about 3.4 million total reads per sample. After sorted cells were lysed in RLT buffer, RNA was extracted with DNase-treated RNeasy Micro or Mini kits, with the choice depending on cell number. Each cell subset was processed on its own to prevent cross-contamination, while patient and healthy donor samples were processed together. The immunoSEQ multiplex PCR was used to amplify TCRB sequences from cDNA, yielding 87-bp fragments that span the CDR3 region. Amplicons were sequenced on the Illumina HiSeq platform. Processing in the source paper ran as follows. PCR bias was computationally corrected using synthetic template baselines, reads within Hamming distance 2 were collapsed, and singletons that could not be merged were discarded. Reads were aligned to IMGT to assign V, D and J genes, CDR3 length, and insertions or deletions at six rearrangement sites. Within each subset, clonotype counts were normalized to sorted cell number, after which true diversity and Gini coefficients were computed with the tcR R package. The overlap coefficient, calculated on TCRB nucleotide sequences, was used to quantify repertoire sharing. As a proxy for the pre-selection repertoire, out-of-frame TCRB sequences from naive cells were analyzed. The immuneACCESS repertoire file appears here via TCRdb, limited to in-frame rearrangements. These files lack a portion of the clones; in checked studies, under half of the deficit traces to unresolved V genes, and the cause of the others is not known. V and J calls and clone size follow that table, whereas D and trimming were derived from the DNA. This sample gives 900,000 or so clones in total; roughly a sixth of them show up just once. The ten largest clones take up 0.02% to 0.03% of the sample.

A single peripheral blood draw of 95 to 150 mL on average was collected from each donor into heparinised tubes. Naive, central memory, regulatory and stem cell-like memory CD4+ T cells were sorted on a BD FACSAria II using a panel including CD45RO, CCR7, CD25, CD127, CD95 and CD27. All sorted populations exceeded 95% purity. PBMCs were separated immediately by Lymphoprep density gradient centrifugation and were stained directly, without being cultured. So that batch effects would be minimized, each experiment stained and sorted samples in pairs, pairing one healthy donor with one patient. This TCR came from a woman under 30 in good health. Input material: naive CD4+ T cells from blood. The sample's cell subset or site label, in plain terms: true naive CD4+ T cells.

The DNA reads TGTGCCAGCAGTTACTTGGTGAGAAGCAATCAGCCCCAGCATTTT. Its protein reads: CASSYLVRSNQPQHF. The sequence joins TRBV6-6 to TRBJ1-5, with the D gene not confidently named. Its CDR3 holds 15 amino acids, cysteine through phenylalanine. The entry retains the CDR3 DNA only, 45 bases that are in frame from base 1. Cut back by 1 base and 1 base, the V and J ends lie 8 bases apart. CDR1 and CDR2 are read off the germline V gene (reference sequence) as MNHNY and SVGAGI.